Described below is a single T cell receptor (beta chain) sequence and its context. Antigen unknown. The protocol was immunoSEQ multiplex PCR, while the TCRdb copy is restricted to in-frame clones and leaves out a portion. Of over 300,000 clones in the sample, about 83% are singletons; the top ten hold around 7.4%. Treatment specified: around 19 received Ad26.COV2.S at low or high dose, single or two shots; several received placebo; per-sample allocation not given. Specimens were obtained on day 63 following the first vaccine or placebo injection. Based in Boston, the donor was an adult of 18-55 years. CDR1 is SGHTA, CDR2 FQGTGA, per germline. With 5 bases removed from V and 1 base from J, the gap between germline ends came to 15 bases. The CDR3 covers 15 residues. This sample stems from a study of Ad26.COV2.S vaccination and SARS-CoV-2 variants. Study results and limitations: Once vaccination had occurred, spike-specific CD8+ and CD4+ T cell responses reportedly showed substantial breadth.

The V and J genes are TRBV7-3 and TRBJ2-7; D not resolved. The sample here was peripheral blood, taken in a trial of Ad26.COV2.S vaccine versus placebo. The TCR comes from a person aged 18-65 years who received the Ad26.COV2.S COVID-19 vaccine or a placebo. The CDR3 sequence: CASSLKGEDSYEQYF. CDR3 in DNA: TGTGCCAGCAGCCTGAAGGGCGAGGATTCCTACGAGCAGTACTTC. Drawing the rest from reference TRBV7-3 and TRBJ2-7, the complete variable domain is GAGVSQTPSNKVTEKGKYVELRCDPISGHTALYWYRQSLGQGPEFLIYFQGTGAADDSGLPNDRFFAVRPEGSVSTLKIQRTERGDSAVYLCASSLKGEDSYEQYFGPGTRLTVT.